Listed below are T cell receptor beta chains from one sample, sequenced in a study of metastatic and nonmetastatic thyroid tumors. TCRdb reprocessed the PCR reads via MiXCR. The sample includes around 25,000 clones, about 26% seen only once; the top ten take about a sixth. The specimen was blood. Every receptor here comes from a male donor with papillary thyroid cancer or a benign thyroid nodule (not recorded which). Some clones in this sample may be carry-over from other donors' samples. CDR3s include the opening cysteine and the closing phenylalanine or tryptophan.

len	v_gene	j_gene	CDR3aa
13	TRBV28	TRBJ1-1	CASSRLDNTEAFF
12	TRBV20-1	TRBJ2-1	CSAISQGNEQFF
14	TRBV7-3	TRBJ2-3	CASSETSGTDTQYF
12	TRBV29-1	TRBJ2-7	CSVAGTSYEQYF
14	TRBV9	TRBJ2-7	CASSGGDRAYEQYF
16	TRBV6-2/TRBV6-3	TRBJ2-7	CASSSHPAGGSHEQYF
15	TRBV20-1	TRBJ1-1	CSASPGGLRLTEAFF
15	TRBV20-1	TRBJ1-5	CSATATGLLGQPQHF
13	TRBV6-1	TRBJ2-7	CASRGPTSYEHYF
16	TRBV5-1	TRBJ2-7	CASSQGRALATDEQYF
18	TRBV7-3	TRBJ2-3	CASSLLSVAGPLSDTQYF
15	TRBV5-8	TRBJ1-1	CASSSKIGGNTEAFF
13	TRBV2	TRBJ1-1	CASSSLRGAEAFF
14	TRBV6-2/TRBV6-3	TRBJ2-1	CASSRTGGSEEQFF
14	TRBV7-6	TRBJ2-3	CASSLVINPDTQYF
14	TRBV4-1	TRBJ1-1	CASSQVDRKEEAFF
15	TRBV7-9	TRBJ2-5	CASTTAGARLETQYF
11	TRBV6-1	TRBJ1-1	CASTAVAQAFF
15	TRBV27	TRBJ2-1	CASSPGSLLYNEQFF
11	TRBV9	TRBJ1-1	CASSDNTEAFF
13	TRBV7-9	TRBJ2-7	CASSTGTFYEQYF
12	TRBV28	TRBJ2-3	CASIDLTDTQYF
18	TRBV27	TRBJ1-5	CASSPMPVQGVWGRPQHF
13	TRBV18	TRBJ1-5	CASSPGPGQPQHF
13	TRBV12-3/TRBV12-4	TRBJ1-2	CASTTYAAGGYTF
17	TRBV11-2	TRBJ1-1	CASSPLGRGRGDTEAFF
16	TRBV6-1	TRBJ2-3	CASSERTSGVTDTQYF
13	TRBV7-7	TRBJ2-7	CASSSVPKGEQYF